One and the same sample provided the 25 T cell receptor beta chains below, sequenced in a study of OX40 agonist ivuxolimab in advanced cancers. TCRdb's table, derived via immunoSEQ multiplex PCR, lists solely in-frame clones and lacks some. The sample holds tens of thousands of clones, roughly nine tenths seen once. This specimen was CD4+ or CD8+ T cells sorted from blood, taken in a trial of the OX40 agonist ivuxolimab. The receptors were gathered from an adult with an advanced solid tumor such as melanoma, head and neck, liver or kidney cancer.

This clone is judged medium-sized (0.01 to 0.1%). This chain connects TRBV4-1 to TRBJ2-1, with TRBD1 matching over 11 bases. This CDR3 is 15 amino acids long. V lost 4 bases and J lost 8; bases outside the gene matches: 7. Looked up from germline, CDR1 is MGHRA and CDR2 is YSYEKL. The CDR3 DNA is TGCGCCAGCAGCCCCGGACAGGGGGCGCTTGATGAGCAGTTCTTC. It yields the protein CASSPGQGALDEQFF.

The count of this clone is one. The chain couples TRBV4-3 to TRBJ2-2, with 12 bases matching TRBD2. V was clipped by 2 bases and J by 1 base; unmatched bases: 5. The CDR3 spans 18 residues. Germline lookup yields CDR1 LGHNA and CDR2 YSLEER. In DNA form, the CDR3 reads TGCGCCAGCAGCCAAATTACTAGCGGGGGGCAGAACACCGGGGAGCTGTTTTTT. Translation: CASSQITSGGQNTGELFF.

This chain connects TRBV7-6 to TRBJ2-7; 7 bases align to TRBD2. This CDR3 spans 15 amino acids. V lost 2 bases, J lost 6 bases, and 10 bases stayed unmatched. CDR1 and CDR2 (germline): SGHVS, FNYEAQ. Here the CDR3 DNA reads TGTGCCAGCAGCTTAAAGGGAGGCTCGGGGGGCGAGCAGTACTTC. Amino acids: CASSLKGGSGGEQYF.

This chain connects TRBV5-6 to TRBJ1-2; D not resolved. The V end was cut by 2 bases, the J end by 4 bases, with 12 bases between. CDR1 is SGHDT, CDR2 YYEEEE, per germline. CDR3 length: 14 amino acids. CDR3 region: CASSLPPGGYGYTF. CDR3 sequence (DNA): TGTGCCAGCAGCTTACCCCCTGGTGGCTATGGCTACACCTTC. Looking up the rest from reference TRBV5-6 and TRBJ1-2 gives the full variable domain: DAGVTQSPTHLIKTRGQQVTLRCSPKSGHDTVSWYQQALGQGPQFIFQYYEEEERQRGNFPDRFSGHQFPNYSSELNVNALLLGDSALYLCASSLPPGGYGYTFGSGTRLTVV.

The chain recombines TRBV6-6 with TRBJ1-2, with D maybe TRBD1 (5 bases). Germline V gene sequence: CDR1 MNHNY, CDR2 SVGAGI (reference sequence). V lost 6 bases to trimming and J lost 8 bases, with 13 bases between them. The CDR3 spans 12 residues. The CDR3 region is CASSGGTGGYTF. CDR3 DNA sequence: TGTGCCAGCAGCGGGGGGACTGGGGGCTACACCTTC.

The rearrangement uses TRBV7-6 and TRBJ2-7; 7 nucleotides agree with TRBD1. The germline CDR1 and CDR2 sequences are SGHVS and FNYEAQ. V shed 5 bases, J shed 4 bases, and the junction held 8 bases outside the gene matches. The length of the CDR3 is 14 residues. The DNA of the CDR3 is TGTGCCAGCAGCCCCTCGACAGGGCCATACGAGCAGTACTTC. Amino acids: CASSPSTGPYEQYF.

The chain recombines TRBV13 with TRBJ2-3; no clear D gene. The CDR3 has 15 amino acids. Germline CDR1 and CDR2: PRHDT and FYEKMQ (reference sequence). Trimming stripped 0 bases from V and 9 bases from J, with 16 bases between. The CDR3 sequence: CASSLGADAFRTQYF. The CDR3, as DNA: TGTGCCAGCAGCTTAGGGGCAGATGCGTTTCGGACGCAGTATTTT.

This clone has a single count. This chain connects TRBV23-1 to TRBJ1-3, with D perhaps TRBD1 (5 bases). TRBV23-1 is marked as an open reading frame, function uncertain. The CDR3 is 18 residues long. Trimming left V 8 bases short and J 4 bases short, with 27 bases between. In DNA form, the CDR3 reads TGCGCCAGCGCAACTGCCACCCAGGGTGCCAAGGAGGGAAACACCATATATTTT. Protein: CASATATQGAKEGNTIYF.

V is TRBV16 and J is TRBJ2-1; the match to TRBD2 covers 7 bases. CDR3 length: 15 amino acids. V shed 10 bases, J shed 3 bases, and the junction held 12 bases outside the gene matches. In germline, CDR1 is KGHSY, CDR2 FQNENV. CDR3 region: CATSTAGEIYNEQFF. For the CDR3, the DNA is TGTGCCACCTCGACGGCGGGGGAGATCTACAATGAGCAGTTCTTC. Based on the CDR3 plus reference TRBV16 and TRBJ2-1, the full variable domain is GEEVAQTPKHLVRGEGQKAKLYCAPIKGHSYVFWYQQVLKNEFKFLISFQNENVFDETGMPKERFSAKCLPNSPCSLEIQATKLEDSAVYFCATSTAGEIYNEQFFGPGTRLTVL.

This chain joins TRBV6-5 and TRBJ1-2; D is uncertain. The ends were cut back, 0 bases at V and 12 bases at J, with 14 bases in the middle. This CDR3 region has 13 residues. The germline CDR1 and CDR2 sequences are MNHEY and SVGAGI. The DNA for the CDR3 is TGTGCCAGCAGTTACTCGGGTGGGGATCTGGACACCTTC. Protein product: CASSYSGGDLDTF.

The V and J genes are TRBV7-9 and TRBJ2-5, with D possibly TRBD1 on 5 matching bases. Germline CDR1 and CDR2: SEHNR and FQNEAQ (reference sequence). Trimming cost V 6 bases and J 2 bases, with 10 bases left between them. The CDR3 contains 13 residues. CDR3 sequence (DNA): TGTGCCAGCAGTTTCGACAGTCAAGAGACCCAGTACTTC. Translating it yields CASSFDSQETQYF.

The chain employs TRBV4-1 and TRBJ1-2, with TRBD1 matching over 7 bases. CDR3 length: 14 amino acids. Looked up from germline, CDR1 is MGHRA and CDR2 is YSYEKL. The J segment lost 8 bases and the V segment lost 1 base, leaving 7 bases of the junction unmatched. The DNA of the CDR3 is TGCGCCAGCAGCCAAGTCGAGGGGGCGAGGGGCTACACCTTC. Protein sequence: CASSQVEGARGYTF.

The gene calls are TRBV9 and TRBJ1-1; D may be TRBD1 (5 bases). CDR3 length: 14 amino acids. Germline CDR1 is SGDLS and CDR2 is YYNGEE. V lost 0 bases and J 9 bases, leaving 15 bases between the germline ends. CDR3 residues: CASSVGQSETQAFF. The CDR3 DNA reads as TGTGCCAGCAGCGTAGGACAGAGCGAAACGCAAGCTTTCTTT.

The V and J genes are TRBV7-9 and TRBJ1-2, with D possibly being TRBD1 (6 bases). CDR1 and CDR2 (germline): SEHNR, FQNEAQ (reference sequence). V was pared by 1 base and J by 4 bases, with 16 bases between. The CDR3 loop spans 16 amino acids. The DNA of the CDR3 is TGTGCCAGCAGCTTAGAAATGATGACAGGACCCTATGGCTACACCTTC. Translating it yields CASSLEMMTGPYGYTF.

CDR3 sequence: CSVEEGKVSPYEQYF. The CDR3 DNA sequence: TGCAGCGTTGAAGAGGGAAAGGTTTCGCCCTACGAGCAGTACTTC. The rearrangement links TRBV29-1 to TRBJ2-7; D gene uncertain. The CDR3 runs to 15 residues. Trimming shortened V by 0 bases and J by 2 bases, and 14 bases separated the two germline ends. From germline, CDR1 is SQVTM and CDR2 ANQGSEA.

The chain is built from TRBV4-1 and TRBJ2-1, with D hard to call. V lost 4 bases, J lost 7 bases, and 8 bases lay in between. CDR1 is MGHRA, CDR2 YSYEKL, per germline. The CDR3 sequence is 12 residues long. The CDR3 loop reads CASSRQSNEQFF. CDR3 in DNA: TGCGCCAGCAGCCGCCAGAGTAATGAGCAGTTCTTC.

CDR3 in amino acids: CSALQISANVLTF. The DNA for the CDR3 is TGCAGCGCATTACAGATCTCGGCCAACGTCCTGACTTTC. The J gene is TRBJ2-6, the V gene TRBV29-1; D is uncertain. CDR3 length: 13 amino acids. V was trimmed by 7 bases and J by 6 bases, leaving 13 bases between them. Looked up from germline, CDR1 is SQVTM and CDR2 is ANQGSEA.

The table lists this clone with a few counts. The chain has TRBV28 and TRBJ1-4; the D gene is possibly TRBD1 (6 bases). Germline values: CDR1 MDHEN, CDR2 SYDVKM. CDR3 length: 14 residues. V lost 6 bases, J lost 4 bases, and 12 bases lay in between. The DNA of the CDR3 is TGTGCCAGCAGCTGGACAGTGAGTAATGAAAAACTGTTTTTT. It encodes CASSWTVSNEKLFF.

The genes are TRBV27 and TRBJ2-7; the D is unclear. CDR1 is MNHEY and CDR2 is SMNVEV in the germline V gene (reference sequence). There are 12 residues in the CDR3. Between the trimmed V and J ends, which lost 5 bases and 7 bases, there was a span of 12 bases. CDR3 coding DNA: TGTGCCAGCAGTCTCGGGCCGGGTGAGCAGTACTTC. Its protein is CASSLGPGEQYF.

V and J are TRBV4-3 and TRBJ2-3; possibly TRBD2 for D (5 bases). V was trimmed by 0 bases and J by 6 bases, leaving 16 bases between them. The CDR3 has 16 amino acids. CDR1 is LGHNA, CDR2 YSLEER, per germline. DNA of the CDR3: TGCGCCAGCAGCCAAGATAGGACTGGCTTAGGGGATACGCAGTATTTT. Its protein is CASSQDRTGLGDTQYF.

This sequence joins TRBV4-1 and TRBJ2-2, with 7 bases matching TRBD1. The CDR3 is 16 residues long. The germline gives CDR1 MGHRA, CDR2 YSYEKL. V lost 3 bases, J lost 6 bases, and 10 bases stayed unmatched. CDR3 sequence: CASSQRGTGVPGELFF. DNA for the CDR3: TGCGCCAGCAGCCAGAGGGGAACAGGGGTCCCCGGGGAGCTGTTTTTT.

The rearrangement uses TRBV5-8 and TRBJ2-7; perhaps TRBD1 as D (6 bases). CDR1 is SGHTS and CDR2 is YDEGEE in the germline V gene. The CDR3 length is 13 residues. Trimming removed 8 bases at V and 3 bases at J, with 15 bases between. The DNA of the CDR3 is TGTGCCAGTAATCCCGGGACATACTACGAGCAGTACTTC. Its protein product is CASNPGTYYEQYF. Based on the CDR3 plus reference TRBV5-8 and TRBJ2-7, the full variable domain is EAGVTQSPTHLIKTRGQQATLRCSPISGHTSVYWYQQALGLGLQFLLWYDEGEERNRGNFPPRFSGRQFPNYSSELNVNALELEDSALYLCASNPGTYYEQYFGPGTRLTVT.

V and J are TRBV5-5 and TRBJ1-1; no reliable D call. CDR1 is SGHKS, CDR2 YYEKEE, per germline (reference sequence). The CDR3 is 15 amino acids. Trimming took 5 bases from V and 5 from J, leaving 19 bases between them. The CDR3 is CASSWNGEGRTEAFF. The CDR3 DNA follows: TGTGCCAGCAGTTGGAACGGGGAGGGAAGGACTGAAGCTTTCTTT.

The CDR3 nucleotides are TGTGCCAGCAGCTTAGATTCCAACAGGGGTCACATGAACACTGAAGCTTTCTTT. Translated: CASSLDSNRGHMNTEAFF. The chain is built from TRBV7-8 and TRBJ1-1; TRBD1 matches 7 bases. V lost 1 base and J lost 0; bases outside the gene matches: 11. Germline V CDR1 and CDR2: SGHVS, FQNEAQ. The CDR3 totals 18 residues.

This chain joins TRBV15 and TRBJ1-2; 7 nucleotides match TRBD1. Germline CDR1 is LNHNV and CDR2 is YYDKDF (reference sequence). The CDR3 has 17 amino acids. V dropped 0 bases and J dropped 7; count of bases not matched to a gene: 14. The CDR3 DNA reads TGTGCCACCAGCAGAGATCGCCTCTCCGGGACAGATGGTGGCTACACCTTC. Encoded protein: CATSRDRLSGTDGGYTF.